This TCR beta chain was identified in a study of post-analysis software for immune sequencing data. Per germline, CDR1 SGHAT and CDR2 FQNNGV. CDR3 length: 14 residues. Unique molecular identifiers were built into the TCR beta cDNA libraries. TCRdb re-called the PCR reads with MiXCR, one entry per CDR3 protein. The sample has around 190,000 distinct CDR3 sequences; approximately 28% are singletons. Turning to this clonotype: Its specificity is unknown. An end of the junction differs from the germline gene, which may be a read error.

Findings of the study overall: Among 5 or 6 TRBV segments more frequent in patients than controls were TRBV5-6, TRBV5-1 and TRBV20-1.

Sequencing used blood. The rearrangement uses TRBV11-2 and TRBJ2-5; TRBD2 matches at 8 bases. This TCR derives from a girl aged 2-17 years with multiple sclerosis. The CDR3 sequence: CAGSIGGEGETQYF. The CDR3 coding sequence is TGTGCCGGCAGCATCGGGGGGGAGGGAGAGACCCAGTACTTC.